These 25 T cell receptor beta chains originate from one sample sequenced in a study of CD8 T cells in ankylosing spondylitis. Study-level results: Blood from ankylosing spondylitis patients appeared to carry a characteristic roughly eight-variant TCR beta motif.

TCRdb reanalysed the 5' RACE reads using MiXCR and keeps one entry per CDR3 protein. The sample includes 650,000 to 800,000 distinct CDR3 sequences, under 20% of them seen just once. These receptors have no known antigen. The sequenced sample was blood, either unsorted or a sorted T cell fraction (not recorded which). These receptors all stem from a male donor with ankylosing spondylitis.

This clonotype came up a few times. The chain combines TRBV4-1 with TRBJ2-1; 11 nucleotides align to TRBD2. This CDR3 comprises 16 residues. V dropped 3 bases and J dropped 6; count of bases not matched to a gene: 7. Germline CDR1 MGHRA, CDR2 YSYEKL. The CDR3 reads CASSHPSGRPTNEQFF. The CDR3 DNA reads as TGCGCCAGCAGCCACCCTAGCGGGAGGCCTACCAATGAGCAGTTCTTC.

This clonotype has more than one count but fewer than ten. V is TRBV28 and J is TRBJ2-5; a weak D match, TRBD1 (6 bases). V was pared by 2 bases and J by 5 bases, with 15 bases between. This CDR3 has 15 amino acids. Germline V CDR1 and CDR2: MDHEN, SYDVKM. The CDR3: CASSLAARGGETQYF. In DNA form, the CDR3 reads TGTGCCAGCAGTTTAGCGGCCAGGGGTGGGGAGACCCAGTACTTC.

The rearrangement joins TRBV12-3 or TRBV12-4 to TRBJ2-5; 9 bases align to TRBD1. V shed 5 bases, J shed 5 bases, and the junction held 9 bases outside the gene matches. CDR3 size: 15 residues. CDR3 nucleotides: TGTGCCAGCAGTCTTGGGACAGGGTGGAGGGAGACCCAGTACTTC. Amino acid sequence: CASSLGTGWRETQYF.

This clonotype was seen only a few times. The chain uses TRBV24-1 and TRBJ1-5; a possible D gene is TRBD1 (5 bases). The CDR3 contains 14 residues. In germline, CDR1 is KGHDR, CDR2 SFDVKD. Trimming took 2 bases from V and 6 from J, leaving 10 bases between them. The CDR3 DNA reads as TGTGCCACCAGTGATTGGCAGGGATCTCAGCCCCAGCATTTT. This translates into CATSDWQGSQPQHF.

The gene calls are TRBV6-2 or TRBV6-3 and TRBJ2-1; 10 bases fit TRBD2. The CDR3 contains 12 residues. V lost 6 bases and J lost 10; bases outside the gene matches: 3. Germline CDR1 and CDR2: MNHEY and SVGEGT. The chain's CDR3 is CASRLAGDEQFF. CDR3 in DNA: TGTGCCAGCAGGCTAGCGGGAGACGAGCAGTTCTTC.

This clonotype was picked up many times. V is TRBV12-3 or TRBV12-4 and J is TRBJ1-1; TRBD1 agrees at 10 bases. This CDR3 has 14 residues. The trim removed 8 bases at V and 4 bases at J, leaving 7 bases unmatched. DNA for the CDR3: TGTGCCAGCTCACCACGGGACAGGGGCACTGAAGCTTTCTTT. This encodes CASSPRDRGTEAFF.

This clonotype has ten or more counts. The V gene is TRBV7-9, the J gene TRBJ2-7; TRBD1 matches 7 bases. Germline V gene lookup returns CDR1 SEHNR and CDR2 FQNEAQ (reference sequence). CDR3 length: 13 amino acids. V was pared by 4 bases and J by 3 bases, with 3 bases of the junction left unmatched. The CDR3 loop reads CASSWDSHYEQYF. The CDR3 bases are TGTGCCAGCAGCTGGGACAGCCACTACGAGCAGTACTTC. The whole variable domain, remainder taken from reference TRBV7-9 and TRBJ2-7, is DTGVSQNPRHKITKRGQNVTFRCDPISEHNRLYWYRQTLGQGPEFLTYFQNEAQLEKSRLLSDRFSAERPKGSFSTLEIQRTEQGDSAMYLCASSWDSHYEQYFGPGTRLTVT.

This clonotype was seen only a few times. Here the CDR3 DNA reads TGTGCCAGCAGCCCGGGGGGCAGGAGCTCCTACGAGCAGTACTTC. This sequence encodes CASSPGGRSSYEQYF. V gene TRBV9 combines with J gene TRBJ2-7; weak D call: TRBD2 (7 bases). Germline loops: CDR1 SGDLS, CDR2 YYNGEE. Trimming took off 4 bases at V and 0 bases at J, with 14 bases between the two ends. The CDR3 is 15 residues long.

This clonotype was found a few times. The gene calls are TRBV6-2 or TRBV6-3 and TRBJ1-5; 10 bases agree with TRBD1. The J segment lost 2 bases and the V segment lost 2 bases, leaving 9 bases of the junction unmatched. The CDR3 covers 18 residues. Germline values: CDR1 MNHEY, CDR2 SVGEGT. The CDR3 DNA reads as TGTGCCAGCAGTTACACGATGGGACAGGGGCTCGGCAATCAGCCCCAGCATTTT. Amino acids: CASSYTMGQGLGNQPQHF.

The chain joins TRBV5-1 to TRBJ1-1; no definite D call. CDR1 SGHRS and CDR2 YFSETQ come from the germline V gene. Trimming took 2 bases from V and 8 from J, leaving 10 bases between them. This CDR3 is built from 12 residues. CDR3 sequence reads: CASSFLGVEAFF. The CDR3, as DNA: TGCGCCAGCAGCTTCTTGGGCGTGGAAGCTTTCTTT.

This clonotype appeared a few times. V gene TRBV5-1 combines with J gene TRBJ2-7; 13 bases match TRBD2. The germline V gene encodes CDR1 SGHRS and CDR2 YFSETQ. This CDR3 spans 15 amino acids. V was pared by 3 bases and J by 12 bases, with 12 bases of the junction left unmatched. This CDR3 reads CASSSGLAGPPGWYF. The CDR3 DNA reads TGCGCCAGCAGCTCGGGACTAGCGGGACCCCCAGGGTGGTACTTC.

V usage is TRBV12-3 or TRBV12-4 and J usage is TRBJ1-5; weak D call: TRBD1 (5 bases). This CDR3 has 15 amino acids. Trimming removed 3 bases at V and 1 base at J, with 10 bases between. CDR3 DNA: TGTGCCAGCAGTTTCGCAGGGTTGAGCAATCAGCCCCAGCATTTT. It is translated as CASSFAGLSNQPQHF.

The table lists this clonotype with a few counts. This chain links TRBV29-1 with TRBJ2-1, with D possibly matching TRBD1 (6 bases). The ends were cut back, 6 bases at V and 5 bases at J, with 11 bases in the middle. Germline V gene lookup returns CDR1 SQVTM and CDR2 ANQGSEA. The CDR3 runs to 12 residues. DNA for the CDR3: TGCAGCGTAAGGGACATCAACAATGAGCAGTTCTTC. Amino acids: CSVRDINNEQFF.

This clonotype was picked up a small number of times. The genes are TRBV2 and TRBJ2-2, with 7 bases aligning to TRBD1. Germline V gives CDR1 SNHLY, CDR2 FYNNEI. This CDR3 comprises 18 residues. Germline trimming cut 1 base from V and 0 bases from J; bases unmatched to any gene: 8. The CDR3 is CASSEVRDSRTNTGELFF. The CDR3, as DNA: TGTGCCAGCAGTGAAGTAAGGGACAGCCGGACGAACACCGGGGAGCTGTTTTTT.

The chain joins TRBV2 to TRBJ2-1; TRBD1 or TRBD2 may be the D gene (5 bases each). There are 13 residues in the CDR3. Deletions cut 6 bases from V and 4 bases from J, with 10 bases between. Germline V gene sequence: CDR1 SNHLY, CDR2 FYNNEI. The CDR3 loop is CASSGARYNEQFF. For the CDR3, the DNA is TGTGCCAGCAGCGGGGCGCGATACAATGAGCAGTTCTTC.

The V call is TRBV29-1, the J call TRBJ2-5; D not certain. V was clipped by 3 bases and J by 4 bases, with 6 bases between them. CDR3 length: 11 amino acids. The germline gives CDR1 SQVTM, CDR2 ANQGSEA. The CDR3 here is CSVEKGETQYF. For the CDR3, the DNA is TGCAGCGTTGAGAAGGGAGAGACCCAGTACTTC.

The gene calls are TRBV11-2 and TRBJ2-3; 11 bases line up with TRBD2. This CDR3 contains 19 residues. The ends lost 5 bases at V and 5 bases at J; junction bases unmatched: 18. The germline V gene encodes CDR1 SGHAT and CDR2 FQNNGV. CDR3 nucleotides: TGTGCCAGCAGCCCGGGGGGGAGGACTAGCGGGTCGTTTCTAGATACGCAGTATTTT. Protein sequence: CASSPGGRTSGSFLDTQYF. Combining the CDR3 with reference TRBV11-2 and TRBJ2-3 gives the whole variable domain EAGVAQSPRYKIIEKRQSVAFWCNPISGHATLYWYQQILGQGPKLLIQFQNNGVVDDSQLPKDRFSAERLKGVDSTLKIQPAKLEDSAVYLCASSPGGRTSGSFLDTQYFGPGTRLTVL.

This clonotype was counted between two and nine times. The chain is built from TRBV7-3 and TRBJ2-3; TRBD2 aligns across 11 bases. CDR1 and CDR2 from the germline V gene are SGHTA and FQGTGA. The CDR3 extends over 17 amino acids. After removal of 5 bases from V and 0 bases from J, the junction contained 7 bases not matched to a gene. CDR3 nucleotide sequence: TGTGCCAGCAGCCCCACGGGACTAGCGGTTAGCACAGATACGCAGTATTTT. Protein sequence: CASSPTGLAVSTDTQYF. The full variable domain, its missing parts supplied by reference TRBV7-3 and TRBJ2-3, is GAGVSQTPSNKVTEKGKYVELRCDPISGHTALYWYRQSLGQGPEFLIYFQGTGAADDSGLPNDRFFAVRPEGSVSTLKIQRTERGDSAVYLCASSPTGLAVSTDTQYFGPGTRLTVL.

There are a few counts of this clonotype. The chain links TRBV7-2 to TRBJ2-5; D is perhaps TRBD1 (6 bases). Germline loops: CDR1 SGHTA, CDR2 FQGNSA. With 1 base removed from V and 4 bases from J, the gap between germline ends came to 13 bases. The CDR3 is 15 residues long. The chain's CDR3 is CASSLVLRGSETQYF. The CDR3 bases are TGTGCCAGCAGCTTAGTTCTCAGGGGATCAGAGACCCAGTACTTC.

This chain connects TRBV20-1 to TRBJ2-2; 11 bases agree with TRBD2. Trimming took 1 base from V and 6 from J; bases not matched to a gene: 1. Germline-derived CDR1 and CDR2 are DFQATT and SNEGSKA (reference sequence). The CDR3 totals 14 residues. CDR3 region: CSARVSGRAGELFF. The CDR3 nucleotides are TGCAGTGCTAGAGTTAGCGGGAGGGCCGGGGAGCTGTTTTTT.

Only one count was recorded for this clonotype. The chain recombines TRBV12-3 or TRBV12-4 with TRBJ1-5; a possible D gene is TRBD1 (5 bases). V lost 5 bases, J lost 4 bases, and 15 bases lay in between. This CDR3 comprises 15 residues. The CDR3 nucleotides read TGTGCCAGCAGTACAGGCGCACTCGGGAATCAGCCCCAGCATTTT. It codes for CASSTGALGNQPQHF.

Only a few counts were recorded for this clonotype. This chain links TRBV7-2 with TRBJ1-1, with D perhaps matching TRBD1 (5 bases). The CDR3 spans 13 residues. Germline V gene sequence: CDR1 SGHTA, CDR2 FQGNSA. V lost 3 bases and J lost 5, with 10 bases in between. In nucleotides, the CDR3 is TGTGCCAGCAGCTTGTCAGGGAGGACTGAAGCTTTCTTT. This encodes CASSLSGRTEAFF.

The genes are TRBV5-1 and TRBJ2-7, with D possibly being TRBD1 (6 bases). The CDR3 loop spans 13 amino acids. V dropped 7 bases and J dropped 7 bases, with 18 bases sitting between them. Germline loops: CDR1 SGHRS, CDR2 YFSETQ. The CDR3 here is CASSLQGSWEQYF. DNA of the CDR3: TGCGCCAGCTCCCTTCAGGGGTCGTGGGAGCAGTACTTC.

The genes are TRBV5-1 and TRBJ2-1; TRBD1 aligns across 9 bases. Germline values: CDR1 SGHRS, CDR2 YFSETQ. This CDR3 comprises 19 residues. V lost 3 bases to trimming and J lost 1 base; unmatched junction nucleotides: 14. The CDR3 protein is CASSSMGMDRGESYNEQFF. The CDR3 coding sequence is TGCGCCAGCAGCTCAATGGGGATGGACAGGGGAGAATCCTACAATGAGCAGTTCTTC. The whole variable domain, filled in from reference TRBV5-1 and TRBJ2-1, reads KAGVTQTPRYLIKTRGQQVTLSCSPISGHRSVSWYQQTPGQGLQFLFEYFSETQRNKGNFPGRFSGRQFSNSRSEMNVSTLELGDSALYLCASSSMGMDRGESYNEQFFGPGTRLTVL.

The chain couples TRBV4-1 to TRBJ2-5; 8 positions agree with TRBD2. V was pared by 2 bases and J by 2 bases, with 4 bases of the junction left unmatched. Germline V lookup: CDR1 MGHRA, CDR2 YSYEKL. The CDR3 is made up of 15 amino acids. CDR3 nucleotides: TGCGCCAGCAGCCAACGGACTAGCCGTCAAGAGACCCAGTACTTC. Protein: CASSQRTSRQETQYF.